This T cell receptor (beta chain) emerged from a study of blood T cell repertoires in COVID-19. The overall study: Some COVID-19 samples were acute and others convalescent; all came from the United States, Italy and Spain. The cDNA or gDNA used as material had been derived from T cells, B-cell-depleted T cells, or PBMCs.

How the authors handled the data: Scientists estimated how many nucleated cells there were by amplifying reference gene primers. Sequencing used immunoSEQ multiplex PCR; TCRdb keeps in-frame clones, though not all of them. V, J and clone size reflect that table, while D and trimming were determined from the DNA. The data contain 140,000 or so clones, 80% to 90% of them singletons. Losses at the gene ends were 3 bases for V and 4 bases for J; bases not matched to a gene: 19. The length of the CDR3 is 19 residues. CDR1 is SGHDN, CDR2 FVKESK, per germline. Sequencing input: peripheral blood. The chain uses TRBV14 and TRBJ2-5; TRBD2 aligns across 8 bases. This clonotype was obtained from a man aged 55 to 69 with active or convalescent COVID-19. The chain's CDR3 is CASSHPRSAAGVPGETQYF. CDR3 sequence (DNA): TGTGCCAGCAGCCATCCTCGTTCCGCAGCGGGAGTACCGGGAGAGACCCAGTACTTC.